The TCR beta chain described here comes from a study of OX40 agonist ivuxolimab in advanced cancers. Study at large: Those enrolled were 82.7% male, with a mean age of about 66 years and ages from about 20 to 90. Study-wide findings and caveats: Antigen specificity remained undetermined for the expanded peripheral T cells.

This table comes from immunoSEQ multiplex PCR, and its TCRdb copy is limited to in-frame clones, with some not included. The repertoire consists of 8,000 to 10,000 clones, with approximately 88% occurring once and the leading ten covering more than 10%. Per the germline V gene, CDR1 is SGHRS and CDR2 is YFSETQ. V lost 4 bases and J 9 bases, leaving 17 bases between the germline ends. This CDR3 has 14 amino acids. Turning to this clone: The antigen remains unidentified.

This chain joins TRBV5-1 and TRBJ2-4, with a possible D match to TRBD1 (6 bases). This TCR derives from an adult with an advanced solid tumor such as melanoma, head and neck, liver or kidney cancer. Sequences were derived from CD4+ or CD8+ T cells sorted from blood, sampled in a trial of the OX40 agonist ivuxolimab. CDR3 sequence (DNA): TGCGCCAGCAGCCCCGGAAGCAGGGGTGGCATTCAGTACTTC. As protein: CASSPGSRGGIQYF.